This T cell receptor beta chain derives from a study of blood T cell repertoires in COVID-19. Repertoires were generated with immunoSEQ multiplex PCR, while TCRdb's copy carries only in-frame clones and drops some. The table shows hundreds of thousands of clones, with 90% to 95% occurring only once. V dropped 1 base and J dropped 11; count of bases not matched to a gene: 4. Germline CDR1 and CDR2: SGHVS and FNYEAQ. The CDR3 covers 13 residues. Those who participated ranged in age from roughly 18 to 100 years and resided in about two dozen US areas. The gene calls are TRBV7-6 and TRBJ1-1; the match to TRBD1 covers 10 bases. The sequence was collected from a woman under 30 who had recovered from COVID-19. Sequences were obtained from PBMCs or T cells enriched from blood (not recorded which). The CDR3 region has the DNA TGTGCCAGCAGCTTAGAGACAGGGGGCGCGGCTTTCTTT. Translating gives CASSLETGGAAFF.